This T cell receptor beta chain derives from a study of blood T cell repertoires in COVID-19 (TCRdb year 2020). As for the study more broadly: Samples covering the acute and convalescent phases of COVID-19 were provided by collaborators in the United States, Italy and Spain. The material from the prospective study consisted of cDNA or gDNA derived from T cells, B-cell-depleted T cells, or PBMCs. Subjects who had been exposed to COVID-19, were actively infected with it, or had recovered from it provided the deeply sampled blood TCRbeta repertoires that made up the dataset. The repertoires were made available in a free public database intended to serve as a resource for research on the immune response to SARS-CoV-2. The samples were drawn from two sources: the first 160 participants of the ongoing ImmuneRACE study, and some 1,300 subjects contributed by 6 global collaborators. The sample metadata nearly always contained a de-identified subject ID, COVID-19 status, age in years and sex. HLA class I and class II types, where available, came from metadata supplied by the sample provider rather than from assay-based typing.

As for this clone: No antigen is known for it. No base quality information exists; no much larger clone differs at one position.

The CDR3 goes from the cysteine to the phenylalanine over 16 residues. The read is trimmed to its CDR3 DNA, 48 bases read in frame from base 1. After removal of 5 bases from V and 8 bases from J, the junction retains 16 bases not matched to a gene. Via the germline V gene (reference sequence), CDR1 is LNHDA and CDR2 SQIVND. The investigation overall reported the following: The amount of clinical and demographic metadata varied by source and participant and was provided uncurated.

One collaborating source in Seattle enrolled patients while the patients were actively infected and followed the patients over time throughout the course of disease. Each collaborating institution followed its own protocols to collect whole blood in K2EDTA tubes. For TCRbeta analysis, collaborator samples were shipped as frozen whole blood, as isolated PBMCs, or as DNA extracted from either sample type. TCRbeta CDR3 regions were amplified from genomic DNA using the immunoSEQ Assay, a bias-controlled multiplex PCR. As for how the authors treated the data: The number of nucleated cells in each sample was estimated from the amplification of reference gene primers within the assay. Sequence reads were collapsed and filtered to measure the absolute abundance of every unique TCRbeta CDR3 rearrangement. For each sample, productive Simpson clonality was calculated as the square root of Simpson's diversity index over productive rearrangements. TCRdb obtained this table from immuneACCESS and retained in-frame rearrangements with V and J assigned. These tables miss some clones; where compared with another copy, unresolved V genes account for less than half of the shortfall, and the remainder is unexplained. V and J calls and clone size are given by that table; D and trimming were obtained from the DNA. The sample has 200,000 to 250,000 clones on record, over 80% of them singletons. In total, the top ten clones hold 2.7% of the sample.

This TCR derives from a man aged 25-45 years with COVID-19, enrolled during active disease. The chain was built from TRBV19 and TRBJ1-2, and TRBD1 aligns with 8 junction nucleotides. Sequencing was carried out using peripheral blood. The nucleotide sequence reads TGTGCCAGTAGTGGCCGTGGGACAGGTATTCGTCAGGGCTACACCTTC. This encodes CASSGRGTGIRQGYTF.